This T cell receptor beta chain originates from a study of control samples from healthy donors and cancer patients. Using immunoSEQ multiplex PCR, the repertoire was profiled, and TCRdb retains in-frame clones only, with some absent. Its table records approximately 190,000 clones. CDR1 MNHEY and CDR2 SVGAGI come from the germline V gene. V lost 6 bases, J lost 1 base, and 4 bases stayed unmatched. The CDR3 totals 15 residues. The specimen was blood. The TCR comes from a woman aged 30 to 39 in good health. The V and J genes are TRBV6-5 and TRBJ2-1, with 9 nucleotides matching TRBD1. CDR3 residues: CASSTDRGSYNEQFF. In nucleotides, the CDR3 is TGTGCCAGCAGCACCGACAGGGGGTCCTACAATGAGCAGTTCTTC.